The 28 T cell receptor beta chains reported below all come from one sample, sequenced in a study of T cells in Graves' hyperthyroidism and ophthalmopathy. The source material, RNA transcripts, was used to amplify TCR beta CDR3 regions. The HTBI primer set was used in a first-round RT-PCR of the TCR CDR3. TCRdb independently ran MiXCR on the multiplex PCR reads; one entry per CDR3 protein. The table records 460,000 or so distinct CDR3 sequences, over 13% of them present only once. What was sequenced was blood. The source of these receptors is a woman aged 18-29 years with Graves' hyperthyroidism.

This clonotype came up a few times. The gene calls are TRBV9 and TRBJ2-3; D not certain. Trimming stripped 3 bases from V and 6 bases from J, with 11 bases between. The germline V gene has CDR1 SGDLS and CDR2 YYNGEE. The CDR3 is made up of 13 amino acids. As DNA, the CDR3 is TGTGCCAGCAGCGCCCGGCCTCCGGATACGCAGTATTTT. Residues: CASSARPPDTQYF.

To note about this clonotype: Given a much more abundant clone one base away, this may be a read error. The chain links TRBV2 to TRBJ2-1; D might be TRBD2 (6 bases). Germline V gene data show CDR1 as SNHLY and CDR2 as FYNNEI. The CDR3 is 13 residues long. CDR3 DNA: TGTGTCAGCAGTGGTGGGGGGTACAATGAGCAGTTCTTC. Translating it yields CVSSGGGYNEQFF.

This clonotype was picked up one time. The chain uses TRBV29-1 and TRBJ2-7, with 7 bases aligning to TRBD1. Unmatched junction bases numbered 10, after V lost 3 bases and J lost 5 bases. CDR1 and CDR2 from the germline V gene are SQVTM and ANQGSEA. The length of the CDR3 is 14 residues. The CDR3 region is CSVDVGTATNEQYF. CDR3 coding DNA: TGCAGCGTTGACGTGGGGACAGCGACAAACGAGCAGTACTTC.

In its sample, this clonotype was seen many times. The chain is built from TRBV28 and TRBJ1-1, with D unresolved. CDR3 length equals 11 residues. Trimming pared 8 bases from V and 1 base from J, leaving 5 bases between. Germline assignment: CDR1 MDHEN and CDR2 SYDVKM. CDR3 amino acids: CASCSNTEAFF. The CDR3 DNA reads TGTGCCAGCTGCTCGAACACTGAAGCTTTCTTT.

This clonotype was observed at least ten times. The rearrangement joins TRBV11-2 to TRBJ2-3, with 11 nucleotides matching TRBD2. CDR3 length: 15 residues. Germline lookup yields CDR1 SGHAT and CDR2 FQNNGV. The J segment lost 3 bases and the V segment lost 3 bases, leaving 2 bases of the junction unmatched. The CDR3 protein is CASSFRLAGTDTQYF. The CDR3 coding sequence is TGTGCCAGCAGCTTTAGACTAGCGGGAACAGATACGCAGTATTTT.

This clonotype has a count of ten or more. DNA for the CDR3: TGCGCCAGCAGCTTTGCGGGGACTAACTACGAGCAGTACTTC. Protein sequence: CASSFAGTNYEQYF. This sequence joins TRBV5-1 and TRBJ2-7; the match to TRBD2 covers 7 bases. The CDR3 totals 14 residues. Germline V gene sequence: CDR1 SGHRS, CDR2 YFSETQ. The trim removed 2 bases at V and 3 bases at J, leaving 5 bases unmatched.

The chain carries TRBV30 and TRBJ2-1, with unresolved D. The germline V gene has CDR1 GTSNPN and CDR2 SVGIG (reference sequence). The CDR3 has 13 amino acids. Trimming left V 0 bases short and J 9 bases short, with 12 bases between. DNA of the CDR3: TGTGCCTGGAGTGTGTCACTCGTTGGTGAGCAGTTCTTC. This sequence encodes CAWSVSLVGEQFF.

This clonotype was counted many times. The rearrangement uses TRBV2 and TRBJ2-1; unclear D gene. Germline lookup yields CDR1 SNHLY and CDR2 FYNNEI. V lost 6 bases to trimming and J lost 6 bases, with 12 bases between them. The CDR3 runs 13 residues. CDR3 DNA: TGTGCCAGCAGGGTAGGAGCACCCAATGAGCAGTTCTTC. This translates into CASRVGAPNEQFF.

Ten or more counts support this clonotype. This rearrangement joins TRBV6-1 to TRBJ2-7; perhaps TRBD2 as D (5 bases). The length of the CDR3 is 13 residues. Germline V gives CDR1 MNHNS, CDR2 SASEGT. V gave up 6 bases and J gave up 4 bases, with 13 bases separating them. The CDR3 protein is CASSPGVGYEQYV. The CDR3 region has the DNA TGTGCCAGCAGCCCCGGGGTCGGTTACGAGCAGTACGTC.

This clonotype was observed many times. The gene calls are TRBV6-6 and TRBJ2-2; D is perhaps TRBD2 (6 bases). Germline V gene data show CDR1 as MNHNY and CDR2 as SVGAGI (reference sequence). CDR3 length: 16 amino acids. Deletions cut 2 bases from V and 1 base from J, with 11 bases between. The DNA for the CDR3 is TGTGCCAGCAGTTACCTCATAGCGGAGAACACCGGGGAGCTGTTTTTT. Amino acids: CASSYLIAENTGELFF.

This clonotype came up many times. The genes are TRBV5-4 and TRBJ2-1, with D maybe TRBD1 (6 bases). Trimming removed 4 bases from V and 3 bases from J, with 8 bases in between. The CDR3 consists of 13 residues. Germline V gives CDR1 SGHNT, CDR2 YYREEE (reference sequence). The CDR3 protein is CASSIRGYNEQFF. Here the CDR3 DNA reads TGTGCCAGCAGCATCAGGGGCTACAATGAGCAGTTCTTC.

A few counts support this clonotype. The rearrangement joins TRBV2 to TRBJ2-7; 9 bases are shared with TRBD1. V lost 5 bases, J lost 12 bases, and 8 bases stayed unmatched. The CDR3 sequence is 12 residues long. In germline, CDR1 is SNHLY, CDR2 FYNNEI. The CDR3 sequence is CASSSDRGGPYV. The CDR3 DNA is TGTGCCAGCAGTTCGGACAGGGGAGGTCCGTACGTC.

This clonotype appeared many times. V gene TRBV20-1 combines with J gene TRBJ2-7; 9 bases are shared with TRBD2. The CDR3 length is 13 residues. J was trimmed by 1 base and V by 5 bases; bases with no gene match: 3. Per germline, CDR1 DFQATT and CDR2 SNEGSKA (reference sequence). The CDR3 bases are TGCAGTGCTGAGGGACTAGCTTCCTACGAGCAGTACTTC. Translating it yields CSAEGLASYEQYF.

This clonotype was found many times. The V and J genes are TRBV12-3 or TRBV12-4 and TRBJ1-1; the D gene is possibly TRBD1 (5 bases). Trimming cost V 6 bases and J 5 bases, with 19 bases left between them. This CDR3 spans 15 amino acids. Here the CDR3 reads CASSYAIGGRTEAFF. In DNA, the CDR3 is TGTGCCAGCAGCTATGCTATCGGGGGAAGGACTGAAGCTTTCTTT.

This clonotype was detected ten times or more. The chain joins TRBV7-2 to TRBJ2-1, with 8 bases matching TRBD2. J lost 4 bases, V lost 4 bases, and 3 bases had no gene match. CDR1 and CDR2 from the germline V gene are SGHTA and FQGNSA. CDR3 length equals 14 residues. The CDR3 sequence is CASSSAGAYNEQFF. DNA for the CDR3: TGTGCCAGCAGCTCAGCGGGAGCATACAATGAGCAGTTCTTC.

This clonotype was detected ten times or more. The chain couples TRBV30 to TRBJ1-2, with D hard to call. Trimming pared 2 bases from V and 3 bases from J, leaving 7 bases between. CDR1 is GTSNPN, CDR2 SVGIG, per germline (reference sequence). The CDR3 totals 12 residues. CDR3 region: CAWSLEDYGYTF. The CDR3 region has the DNA TGTGCCTGGAGTTTAGAAGACTATGGCTACACCTTC.

This clonotype was detected ten times or more. This rearrangement joins TRBV20-1 to TRBJ2-1; TRBD2 matches at 10 bases. The germline V gene encodes CDR1 DFQATT and CDR2 SNEGSKA (reference sequence). V shed 3 bases and J 6 bases; nucleotides not matched to a gene: 8. The CDR3 extends over 15 amino acids. CDR3 amino acids: CSARVAGGGGNEQFF. The CDR3 region has the DNA TGCAGTGCTAGGGTAGCGGGAGGTGGGGGCAATGAGCAGTTCTTC.

This clonotype was found many times. The chain couples TRBV20-1 to TRBJ2-7; tentative D call: TRBD2 (6 bases). Germline assignment: CDR1 DFQATT and CDR2 SNEGSKA (reference sequence). V shed 7 bases and J shed 2 bases, with 12 bases lying between them. CDR3 length equals 12 residues. The CDR3 protein is CSVQRATYEQYF. The CDR3 DNA is TGCAGTGTTCAGCGGGCAACCTACGAGCAGTACTTC.

Comments on this clonotype: A much more abundant neighbour one base away suggests this may be a read error. The V and J genes are TRBV6-1 and TRBJ2-1, with a possible D match to TRBD2 (6 bases). This CDR3 is 15 amino acids long. Trimming cost V 8 bases and J 9 bases, with 23 bases left between them. Germline-derived CDR1 and CDR2 are MNHNS and SASEGT. CDR3 DNA: TGTGCCAGCGGGGTCGGGGGTTTCCGGTCGGGTGAGCAGTTCTTC. Translating it yields CASGVGGFRSGEQFF.

This chain uses TRBV9 with TRBJ1-4; possible D gene TRBD1, 5 bases. This CDR3 has 16 amino acids. V shed 3 bases and J shed 3 bases, with 15 bases lying between them. The germline CDR1 and CDR2 sequences are SGDLS and YYNGEE. CDR3 loop: CASSDPLRGANEKLFF. The CDR3 DNA sequence: TGTGCCAGCAGCGACCCCTTGCGGGGGGCTAATGAAAAACTGTTTTTT.

The chain links TRBV5-1 to TRBJ2-2; 9 nucleotides line up with TRBD1. Looked up from germline, CDR1 is SGHRS and CDR2 is YFSETQ. The CDR3 is made up of 16 amino acids. V gave up 3 bases and J gave up 5 bases; unmatched junction bases: 8. CDR3 bases: TGCGCCAGCAGCTGGCGTGGACAGGGGATTACCGGGGAGCTGTTTTTT. Its protein product is CASSWRGQGITGELFF.

The J gene is TRBJ2-7, the V gene TRBV4-2, with TRBD2 as a possible D gene (6 bases). The CDR3 sequence is 16 residues long. Trimming removed 1 base at V and 0 bases at J, with 13 bases between. CDR1 LGHNA and CDR2 YNFKEQ come from the germline V gene. CDR3 coding DNA: TGTGCCAGCAGCCAAGTTGGGCGGGAAAGCTCCTACGAGCAGTACGTC. This sequence encodes CASSQVGRESSYEQYV.

This clonotype occurred a few times. The rearrangement joins TRBV6-1 to TRBJ2-5; 15 bases match TRBD2. Germline CDR1 is MNHNS and CDR2 is SASEGT. The CDR3 contains 17 residues. J was trimmed by 4 bases and V by 6 bases; bases with no gene match: 9. This CDR3 is CASRTGTSGRRSETQYF. In DNA form, the CDR3 reads TGTGCCAGCAGAACCGGGACTAGCGGGAGGAGGTCAGAGACCCAGTACTTC.

This clonotype was seen at least ten times. V usage is TRBV5-1 and J usage is TRBJ2-5; possible D gene TRBD2, 5 bases. The CDR3 length is 16 residues. Between the trimmed V and J ends, which lost 0 bases and 1 base, there was a span of 13 bases. Looked up from germline, CDR1 is SGHRS and CDR2 is YFSETQ. The CDR3 DNA reads TGCGCCAGCAGCTTGGGTCCACCGGCGGGCCAAGAGACCCAGTACTTC. It translates to CASSLGPPAGQETQYF.

This clonotype has a count of ten or more. This sequence joins TRBV3-1 and TRBJ2-7; no definite D call. Trimming cost V 0 bases and J 6 bases, with 18 bases left between them. The CDR3 length is 16 residues. CDR1 LGHDT and CDR2 YNNKEL come from the germline V gene (reference sequence). CDR3 residues: CASSQERRLAPSEQYF. The CDR3 DNA is TGTGCCAGCAGCCAAGAAAGGAGACTGGCTCCCTCCGAGCAGTACTTC.

This clonotype was counted many times. The CDR3 DNA reads as TGTGCCAGCAGCTTAGCGCCCCAGGGAACCAATACTTACGAGCAGTACTTC. Protein product: CASSLAPQGTNTYEQYF. The genes are TRBV7-6 and TRBJ2-7, with D possibly matching TRBD1 (5 bases). The CDR3 covers 17 residues. Germline assignment: CDR1 SGHVS and CDR2 FNYEAQ. The V end was cut by 0 bases, the J end by 4 bases, with 19 bases between.

This clonotype has a count of ten or more. This sequence joins TRBV12-3 or TRBV12-4 and TRBJ2-5; perhaps TRBD2 as D (6 bases). The CDR3 consists of 15 residues. The V end lost 2 bases, the J end lost 5 bases, and 15 bases lay between the germline ends. CDR3 loop: CASSLYGSRKETQYF. The CDR3 DNA reads TGTGCCAGCAGTTTATACGGGAGCCGGAAGGAGACCCAGTACTTC.

This clonotype was counted between two and nine times. This CDR3 reads CASRTSWDTGELFF. The CDR3 DNA follows: TGTGCCAGCAGAACTAGCTGGGACACCGGGGAGCTGTTTTTT. V usage is TRBV6-4 and J usage is TRBJ2-2; tentative D call: TRBD2 (6 bases). This CDR3 comprises 14 residues. Per the germline V gene, CDR1 is MRHNA and CDR2 is SNTAGT. Trimming stripped 6 bases from V and 3 bases from J, with 11 bases between.